Given below is one T cell receptor beta chain in context. Antigen specificity is unknown. The library was made from cDNA and included unique molecular identifiers. TCRdb recomputed calls from the PCR reads with MiXCR, one row per CDR3 protein. Here the sample spans 500,000 to 600,000 distinct CDR3 sequences, around 47% being singletons. The data were obtained in a study of post-analysis software for immune sequencing data. Study outcomes and limitations: Five or six TRBV segments, TRBV5-6, TRBV5-1 and TRBV20-1 among them, were found more frequent in patients than controls.

Trimming removed 0 bases at V and 5 bases at J, with 5 bases between. Germline V lookup: CDR1 SGHDT, CDR2 YYEEEE. The CDR3 loop spans 12 amino acids. This TCR derives from a girl between 10 and 17 years old with multiple sclerosis. Sequencing used blood. The chain joins TRBV5-6 to TRBJ1-2; D gene uncertain. CDR3 DNA sequence: TGTGCCAGCAGCTTGGCCGAGTATGGCTACACCTTC. Translation gives CASSLAEYGYTF.